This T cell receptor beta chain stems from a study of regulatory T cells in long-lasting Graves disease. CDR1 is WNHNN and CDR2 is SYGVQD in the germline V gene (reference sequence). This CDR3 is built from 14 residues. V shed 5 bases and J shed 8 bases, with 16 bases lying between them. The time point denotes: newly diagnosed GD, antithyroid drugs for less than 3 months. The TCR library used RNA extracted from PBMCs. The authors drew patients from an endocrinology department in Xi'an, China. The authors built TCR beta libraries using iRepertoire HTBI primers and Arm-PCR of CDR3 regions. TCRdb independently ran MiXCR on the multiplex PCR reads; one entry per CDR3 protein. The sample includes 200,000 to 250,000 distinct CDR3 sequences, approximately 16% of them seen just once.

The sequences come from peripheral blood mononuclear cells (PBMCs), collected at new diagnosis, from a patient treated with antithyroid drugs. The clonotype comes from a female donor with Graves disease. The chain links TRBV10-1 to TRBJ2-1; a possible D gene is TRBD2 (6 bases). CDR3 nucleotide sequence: TGCGCCAGCAGTAGCCGGGAGAGTCGGGATGAGCAGTTCTTC. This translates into CASSSRESRDEQFF.